The 17 T cell receptor beta chains reported below all come from one sample, sequenced in a study of neurological immune-mediated disorders. One entry per CDR3 protein results from TCRdb running MiXCR on the 5' RACE reads. The data hold tens of thousands of distinct CDR3 sequences, with less than 15% observed a single time. Material for sequencing was PBMCs. All receptors come from a woman aged 50 to 60 with HTLV-1-associated myelopathy (HAM/TSP).

This clonotype was picked up many times. The rearrangement uses TRBV7-9 and TRBJ2-6; a weak D match, TRBD1 (6 bases). The CDR3 is 15 residues long. V gave up 2 bases and J gave up 2 bases, with 7 bases separating them. In germline, CDR1 is SEHNR, CDR2 FQNEAQ (reference sequence). CDR3 sequence: CASSLRGTGANVLTF. Written as DNA, the CDR3 is TGTGCCAGCAGCTTAAGGGGGACTGGGGCCAACGTCCTGACTTTC.

This rearrangement joins TRBV28 to TRBJ2-7; a possible D gene is TRBD2 (6 bases). The CDR3 sequence is 15 residues long. Germline V CDR1 and CDR2: MDHEN, SYDVKM. For the CDR3, the DNA is TGTTCCAGCAGTTCCCCCGGGACTTCCCGCTACAAGCAGTACGTC. Protein: CSSSSPGTSRYKQYV.

This clonotype was detected many times. The V call is TRBV19, the J call TRBJ2-2; D call uncertain. Trimming shortened V by 5 bases and J by 1 base, and 11 bases separated the two germline ends. The CDR3 covers 15 residues. Looked up from germline, CDR1 is LNHDA and CDR2 is SQIVND (reference sequence). CDR3 coding DNA: TGTGCCAGTAGTTCAATAGAGGAGAACACCGGGGAGCTGTTTTTT. Protein: CASSSIEENTGELFF. Complete variable domain (other parts from reference TRBV19 and TRBJ2-2): DGGITQSPKYLFRKEGQNVTLSCEQNLNHDAMYWYRQDPGQGLRLIYYSQIVNDFQKGDIAEGYSVSREKKESFPLTVTSAQKNPTAFYLCASSSIEENTGELFFGEGSRLTVL.

At least ten counts were recorded for this clonotype. This sequence joins TRBV5-1 and TRBJ2-3; the D gene could be TRBD1 or TRBD2 (5 bases each). Germline V gives CDR1 SGHRS, CDR2 YFSETQ. The CDR3 loop spans 16 amino acids. V lost 7 bases and J 8 bases, leaving 26 bases between the germline ends. The DNA for the CDR3 is TGCGCCAGCTCAGTTATGGGACCGGGCTCGGAGTCTACGCAGTATTTT. It yields the protein CASSVMGPGSESTQYF.

Points on this clonotype: This could be a read error, since a much larger clone is one nucleotide away. The chain is built from TRBV3-1 and TRBJ1-1; D might be TRBD1 (6 bases). This CDR3 is built from 15 residues. Between the trimmed V and J ends, which lost 5 bases and 6 bases, there was a span of 19 bases. Germline CDR1 is LGHDT and CDR2 is YNNKEL (reference sequence). Written as DNA, the CDR3 is TGTGCCAGCAGCAAAGGCGACAGGTTAGGGCCTGAAGCTTTCTTT. Protein sequence: CASSKGDRLGPEAFF.

This clonotype was recorded many times. The genes are TRBV5-1 and TRBJ2-5, with D perhaps TRBD1 or TRBD2 (5 bases each). Per the germline V gene, CDR1 is SGHRS and CDR2 is YFSETQ. The CDR3 runs to 14 residues. V was pared by 1 base and J by 1 base, with 8 bases between. CDR3 residues: CASSLSGTQETQYF. The CDR3, as DNA: TGCGCCAGCAGCTTGTCAGGGACCCAAGAGACCCAGTACTTC.

This clonotype was detected many times. The chain has TRBV20-1 and TRBJ2-7, with D perhaps being TRBD1 or TRBD2 (5 bases each). The V gene's germline CDR1 is DFQATT and CDR2 SNEGSKA (reference sequence). The CDR3 has 11 amino acids. Trimming removed 5 bases at V and 2 bases at J, with 7 bases between. CDR3 sequence: CSAEGPYEQYF. CDR3 DNA: TGCAGTGCTGAGGGGCCCTACGAGCAGTACTTC.

This clonotype was counted ten times or more. The chain employs TRBV20-1 and TRBJ2-2, with TRBD1 as a possible D gene (6 bases). Germline CDR1 and CDR2: DFQATT and SNEGSKA (reference sequence). Trimming took off 2 bases at V and 7 bases at J, with 8 bases between the two ends. This CDR3 region has 12 residues. CDR3 DNA sequence: TGCAGTGCTAGAAAGGGACACGGGGAGCTGTTTTTT. Its protein product is CSARKGHGELFF.

This chain connects TRBV5-1 to TRBJ2-3; 8 bases fit TRBD2. With V trimmed by 2 bases and J by 8 bases, 4 bases remained unmatched. CDR3 length: 13 amino acids. The germline gives CDR1 SGHRS, CDR2 YFSETQ. The CDR3 DNA sequence: TGCGCCAGCAGCTTTACTAGCGGTTCTACGCAGTATTTT. This gives the protein CASSFTSGSTQYF. Combining the CDR3 with reference TRBV5-1 and TRBJ2-3 gives the whole variable domain KAGVTQTPRYLIKTRGQQVTLSCSPISGHRSVSWYQQTPGQGLQFLFEYFSETQRNKGNFPGRFSGRQFSNSRSEMNVSTLELGDSALYLCASSFTSGSTQYFGPGTRLTVL.

The rearrangement links TRBV12-3 or TRBV12-4 to TRBJ2-7, with TRBD2 matching 7 bases. The V gene end was trimmed by 10 bases and the J gene end by 6 bases; junction bases not matched to a gene: 12. The CDR3 runs 13 residues. The CDR3 DNA sequence: TGTGCCATCAGCCCCTCACGCGGGGGCGAGCAGTACTTC. This encodes CAISPSRGGEQYF.

This clonotype was counted ten times or more. The chain couples TRBV5-6 to TRBJ2-1; D gene unclear. CDR3 length equals 16 residues. Trimming left V 1 base short and J 0 bases short, with 11 bases between. Germline values: CDR1 SGHDT, CDR2 YYEEEE. The CDR3 region has the DNA TGTGCCAGCAGCTTGTTCTGGGAAAGCTCCTACAATGAGCAGTTCTTC. It translates to CASSLFWESSYNEQFF.

This clonotype was observed at least ten times. V is TRBV20-1 and J is TRBJ1-1; D possibly corresponds to TRBD1 (5 bases). V dropped 1 base and J dropped 3 bases, with 9 bases sitting between them. CDR1 is DFQATT and CDR2 is SNEGSKA in the germline V gene (reference sequence). CDR3 length: 13 amino acids. The CDR3 DNA is TGCAGTGCTAGAGGGGACGGGGACACTGAAGCTTTCTTT. Protein product: CSARGDGDTEAFF.

With regard to this clonotype: Germline is not matched at one junction end, which may reflect a read error. The chain couples TRBV2 to TRBJ1-1; 11 bases agree with TRBD1. This CDR3 comprises 19 residues. The germline gives CDR1 SNHLY, CDR2 FYNNEI. The DNA for the CDR3 is TGTTCCAGCAGTGAAGCAAATTGTGGGACAGGGGGTTTGAACACTGAAGCTTTCTTT. Residues: CSSSEANCGTGGLNTEAFF.

This clonotype occurred many times. The DNA for the CDR3 is TGCGCCAGCAGCTTGGGACTGCAAAATCAGCCCCAGCATTTT. Translating gives CASSLGLQNQPQHF. The chain employs TRBV5-1 and TRBJ1-5, with D uncertain. The V gene lost 0 bases and the J gene lost 4 bases, with 8 bases spanning the gap. CDR3 length: 14 residues. Germline V gives CDR1 SGHRS, CDR2 YFSETQ.

This clonotype has a count of ten or more. The V and J genes are TRBV6-4 and TRBJ2-5; TRBD2 is a possible D gene (7 bases). The CDR3 runs to 15 residues. Germline-derived CDR1 and CDR2 are MRHNA and SNTAGT. The V end lost 6 bases, the J end lost 3 bases, and 17 bases lay between the germline ends. The CDR3 loop is CASSPRGGTEETQYF. CDR3 nucleotide sequence: TGTGCCAGCAGCCCGAGGGGGGGGACGGAAGAGACCCAGTACTTC.

Ten or more counts support this clonotype. V and J are TRBV6-2 or TRBV6-3 and TRBJ1-2; TRBD1 matches at 7 bases. CDR3 size: 14 residues. Germline trimming cut 4 bases from V and 7 bases from J; bases unmatched to any gene: 9. The germline V gene has CDR1 MNHEY and CDR2 SVGEGT. The CDR3 coding sequence is TGTGCCAGCAGTTTCGGACAGGCCTTGGTTGGCTACACCTTC. Amino acid sequence: CASSFGQALVGYTF.

This clonotype was recorded at least ten times. The V and J genes are TRBV28 and TRBJ1-2, with D unresolved. Germline CDR1 reads MDHEN; CDR2 reads SYDVKM. The CDR3 totals 10 residues. The V gene lost 4 bases and the J gene lost 10 bases, with 7 bases spanning the gap. The CDR3 protein is CASSCCPYTF. CDR3 nucleotides: TGTGCCAGCAGTTGTTGCCCCTACACCTTC.